Listed here is a single T cell receptor beta chain. This clone was recorded only once. No cognate antigen has been identified for it. No quality values exist for individual bases; no much larger clone is one base distant. Genomic DNA was extracted from sorted cells for sequencing of the TCRbeta CDR3 region. The immunoSEQ Assay was used to sequence the TCRbeta CDR3 regions. TCRdb carries this immuneACCESS record with in-frame sequences only. Its versions omit some clonotypes, under half of them owing to an unresolved V gene in the studies checked, with the rest unexplained. The sample records roughly 18,000 clones, approximately 80% of which are singletons. The ten largest make up 13% of the sample. The trial excluded patients who had a history of autoimmune disease or who were on systemic immunosuppression. Peripheral blood for TCR sequencing was drawn from every dose cohort at baseline, at cycle 4 day 1 and at cycle 7 day 1. Samples were obtained from an open-label, multicenter, first-in-human phase I dose-escalation trial of ivuxolimab. Adults with locally advanced or metastatic melanoma, renal cell carcinoma, hepatocellular carcinoma or head and neck squamous cell carcinoma were enrolled in the trial. Before TCR sequencing, CD4+ T cells and CD8+ T cells were sorted from peripheral blood as separate populations.

From the cysteine through the phenylalanine, the CDR3 covers 13 amino acids. Only CDR3 DNA is held: 39 bases, read in frame from base 1. V and J are truncated by 4 bases and 2 bases respectively, leaving an intervening sequence of 10 bases. CDR1 GTSNPN and CDR2 SVGIG were looked up in the germline V gene (reference sequence). These data originate in a study of OX40 agonist ivuxolimab in advanced cancers. Background for the entire study: Ivuxolimab, which targeted the costimulatory receptor OX40 (CD134), was an agonistic, fully human IgG2 monoclonal antibody. Prior anti-PD-1, anti-PD-L1 or anti-CTLA-4 therapy was permitted, and checkpoint inhibitors had been received by about 36% of dose-escalation patients. Intravenous ivuxolimab was administered to patients every 2 weeks at six dose levels: 0.01, 0.1, 0.3, 1.5, 3 and 10 mg/kg. The dose-escalation cohort was roughly 87% male with a mean age of approximately 60 years, ranging from roughly 20 to 80. The paper describes the monotherapy dose-escalation part (N of about 50 patients) of the phase I trial of ivuxolimab. Among the roughly 50 dose-escalation patients, around 20 had hepatocellular carcinoma, 15 or so melanoma, 9 renal cell carcinoma and 9 head and neck cancer. The purpose of peripheral TCRbeta sequencing was to test whether ivuxolimab changed TCR sequence diversity and led to clonal T-cell expansion. Three dose-escalation patients achieved partial responses, one with hepatocellular carcinoma and two with cutaneous melanoma. Here is what the overall study found, with its caveats: Low levels of normalized T-cell clonal expansion were also shown by some nonresponding patients. In partial responders in the 0.1-3.0 mg/kg groups, normalized peripheral clonal expansion was found to be among the lowest, especially among CD8+ T cells. After ivuxolimab, expanded clones were on average more numerous among CD8+ T cells than among CD4+ T cells. Antigen specificity was not determined for the clonally expanded peripheral T cells. Clonal expansion of both CD4+ and CD8+ blood T cells was observed from baseline to week 6 at doses 0.1 to 3.0 mg/kg.

The chain is assembled from TRBV30 and TRBJ2-3; TRBD2 is a possible D gene, resting on 6 matching bases. This clonotype originated in an adult with an advanced solid tumor such as melanoma, head and neck, liver or kidney cancer. Sequenced material: CD4+ or CD8+ T cells sorted from blood, taken in a trial of the OX40 agonist ivuxolimab. The CDR3 in this case is CAWTAGLTDTQYF. The nucleotide sequence reads TGTGCCTGGACGGCGGGACTCACAGATACGCAGTATTTT.